The next 22 T cell receptor beta chains were all read from a single sample in a study of blood T cell repertoires in COVID-19. Profiling relied on immunoSEQ multiplex PCR, and the TCRdb table lists in-frame clones only, not all of them. This table has approximately 330,000 clones, roughly 90% appearing once. Specimen: peripheral blood. Receptors were obtained from a woman aged 40 to 50 with COVID-19, enrolled during active disease.

This sequence joins TRBV15 and TRBJ2-2; 7 bases map to TRBD1. This CDR3 contains 16 residues. The V segment lost 4 bases and the J segment 3 bases; nucleotides outside the gene matches: 8. Germline V gives CDR1 LNHNV, CDR2 YYDKDF (reference sequence). Here the CDR3 reads CATSTATGDDTGELFF. The DNA of the CDR3 is TGTGCCACCAGCACAGCCACAGGGGACGACACCGGGGAGCTGTTTTTT.

The chain recombines TRBV1 with TRBJ2-5; TRBD2 was called by the table and not checked on the DNA. TRBV1 is designated a pseudogene. The CDR3 has 17 residues. CDR3 in amino acids: CTSSQELAAAPLETQYF. The CDR3 coding sequence is TGCACCAGCAGCCAAGAATTGGCAGCGGCTCCTTTAGAGACCCAGTACTTC.

CDR3 DNA sequence: TGTGCCAGCAGCTTAGTTCAGATCTCCTACGAGCAGTACTTC. As protein: CASSLVQISYEQYF. The chain has TRBV11-2 and TRBJ2-7; D uncertain. This CDR3 has 14 amino acids. Germline V CDR1 and CDR2: SGHAT, FQNNGV. The ends were cut back, 1 base at V and 0 bases at J, with 7 bases in the middle.

The chain uses TRBV5-4 and TRBJ1-3, with 8 nucleotides matching TRBD1. Trimming cost V 0 bases and J 3 bases; bases outside gene matches: 2. The germline gives CDR1 SGHNT, CDR2 YYREEE (reference sequence). CDR3 size: 15 residues. This chain's CDR3 is CASSLDGQGGNTIYF. The CDR3 DNA follows: TGTGCCAGCAGCTTGGATGGACAGGGTGGAAACACCATATATTTT.

The chain uses TRBV7-3 and TRBJ2-1; a possible D gene is TRBD1 (5 bases). The length of the CDR3 is 15 residues. Trimming removed 1 base at V and 2 bases at J, with 9 bases between. CDR1 is SGHTA, CDR2 FQGTGA, per germline. The CDR3 spells CASSLRQGPYNEQFF. CDR3 DNA: TGTGCCAGCAGCTTAAGGCAGGGCCCCTACAATGAGCAGTTCTTC. Full variable domain (remainder filled in from reference TRBV7-3 and TRBJ2-1): GAGVSQTPSNKVTEKGKYVELRCDPISGHTALYWYRQSLGQGPEFLIYFQGTGAADDSGLPNDRFFAVRPEGSVSTLKIQRTERGDSAVYLCASSLRQGPYNEQFFGPGTRLTVL.

J is TRBJ2-2 and V is TRBV2; D remains unclear. The CDR3 runs to 13 residues. Trimming took off 5 bases at V and 8 bases at J, with 12 bases between the two ends. Germline CDR1 and CDR2: SNHLY and FYNNEI. CDR3 protein: CASSSPLAGELFF. The CDR3 bases are TGTGCCAGCAGTTCACCCCTCGCGGGGGAGCTGTTTTTT.

The chain links TRBV28 to TRBJ2-7; D perhaps matches TRBD2 (6 bases). Germline loops: CDR1 MDHEN, CDR2 SYDVKM. The CDR3 extends over 14 amino acids. Trimming removed 6 bases from V and 3 bases from J, with 15 bases in between. DNA for the CDR3: TGTGCCAGCAGCCTCCGCGGGGTCCTCTACGAGCAGTACTTC. This gives the protein CASSLRGVLYEQYF. Together with reference TRBV28 and TRBJ2-7, the CDR3 gives the full variable domain: DVKVTQSSRYLVKRTGEKVFLECVQDMDHENMFWYRQDPGLGLRLIYFSYDVKMKEKGDIPEGYSVSREKKERFSLILESASTNQTSMYLCASSLRGVLYEQYFGPGTRLTVT.

The V gene is TRBV19, the J gene TRBJ1-5, with a weak D call TRBD1 (6 bases). CDR3 size: 14 residues. The V gene lost 0 bases and the J gene lost 4 bases, with 7 bases spanning the gap. Germline CDR1 and CDR2: LNHDA and SQIVND (reference sequence). In DNA, the CDR3 is TGTGCCAGTAGTATAGATAGGGGGAATCAGCCCCAGCATTTT. As protein: CASSIDRGNQPQHF.

This chain joins TRBV30 and TRBJ1-2, with unresolved D. The CDR3 is 11 residues long. The germline CDR1 and CDR2 sequences are GTSNPN and SVGIG (reference sequence). The V end was cut by 6 bases, the J end by 7 bases, with 12 bases between. For the CDR3, the DNA is TGTGCCTGTGGTGGGCTCGTTGGCTACACCTTC. It translates to CACGGLVGYTF.

The chain links TRBV29-1 to TRBJ2-3, with TRBD1 matching 7 bases. This CDR3 has 16 amino acids. Germline V lookup: CDR1 SQVTM, CDR2 ANQGSEA. Trimming removed 3 bases from V and 4 bases from J; junction bases left unmatched: 13. Here the CDR3 DNA reads TGCAGCGTTGATGCCCAACGGGACAGCACCCCAGATACGCAGTATTTT. Translating gives CSVDAQRDSTPDTQYF.

The gene calls are TRBV7-9 and TRBJ2-1, with a weak D call TRBD2 (7 bases). The CDR3 has 16 amino acids. Germline assignment: CDR1 SEHNR and CDR2 FQNEAQ (reference sequence). The V and J ends lost 6 bases and 7 bases respectively, with 22 bases between them. The CDR3 loop is CASSPLRGGLLNEQFF. CDR3 coding DNA: TGTGCCAGCAGTCCCCTAAGGGGGGGCCTACTGAATGAGCAGTTCTTC.

The V gene is TRBV5-4, the J gene TRBJ1-2, with TRBD1 as a possible D gene (6 bases). The ends were cut back, 9 bases at V and 2 bases at J, with 20 bases in the middle. This CDR3 contains 15 residues. Germline V lookup: CDR1 SGHNT, CDR2 YYREEE (reference sequence). CDR3 nucleotides: TGTGCCACCAACAGAGAACCAGGGGCCAACTATGGCTACACCTTC. Translation gives CATNREPGANYGYTF.

The chain carries TRBV3-1 (or the pseudogene TRBV3-2) and TRBJ1-4, with D possibly being TRBD1 (5 bases). With 0 bases removed from V and 7 bases from J, the gap between germline ends came to 12 bases. CDR1 and CDR2 (germline): LGHDT, YNNKEL (reference sequence). This CDR3 region has 15 residues. The CDR3 coding sequence is TGTGCCAGCAGCCAAGAAGCAGGGATGGGTGAAAAACTGTTTTTT. It translates to CASSQEAGMGEKLFF.

The chain uses TRBV18 and TRBJ2-7; 9 nucleotides line up with TRBD1. Germline V gene lookup returns CDR1 KGHSH and CDR2 LQKENI. J was trimmed by 5 bases and V by 1 base; bases with no gene match: 12. The CDR3 is 17 amino acids. The CDR3: CASSPLTSGQGKDEQYF. The CDR3 DNA reads TGTGCCAGCTCACCACTGACCTCCGGACAGGGGAAGGACGAGCAGTACTTC. The full variable domain, with the rest looked up from reference TRBV18 and TRBJ2-7, is NAGVMQNPRHLVRRRGQEARLRCSPMKGHSHVYWYRQLPEEGLKFMVYLQKENIIDESGMPKERFSAEFPKEGPSILRIQQVVRGDSAAYFCASSPLTSGQGKDEQYFGPGTRLTVT.

This clone was seen just once. V gene TRBV7-2 combines with J gene TRBJ1-4, with TRBD1 matching over 8 bases. This CDR3 is built from 14 residues. V shed 6 bases and J 4 bases; nucleotides not matched to a gene: 4. From germline, CDR1 is SGHTA and CDR2 FQGNSA. The CDR3 DNA follows: TGTGCCAGCAGTTTGGACAGGGTTAATGAAAAACTGTTTTTT. This gives the protein CASSLDRVNEKLFF.

This chain connects TRBV15 to TRBJ1-1; 8 nucleotides agree with TRBD1. The CDR3 runs to 15 residues. V was pared by 5 bases and J by 1 base, with 6 bases of the junction left unmatched. Looked up from germline, CDR1 is LNHNV and CDR2 is YYDKDF (reference sequence). The CDR3 sequence: CATSGGDRQNTEAFF. The CDR3 nucleotides read TGTGCCACCAGCGGGGGGGACAGGCAGAACACTGAAGCTTTCTTT.

The chain combines TRBV4-1 with TRBJ1-2; 7 nucleotides line up with TRBD1. CDR3 length equals 16 residues. Per the germline V gene, CDR1 is MGHRA and CDR2 is YSYEKL. J was trimmed by 3 bases and V by 6 bases; bases with no gene match: 13. In DNA, the CDR3 is TGCGCCAGCAGTCCCCGGGGACAGATCAACCACTATGGCTACACCTTC. Translated, it gives CASSPRGQINHYGYTF.

DNA of the CDR3: TGCGCCAGCAGCCCAACAACTACCGGGACAGGGGCTGGTGGCTACACCTTC. It specifies CASSPTTTGTGAGGYTF. The chain joins TRBV5-1 to TRBJ1-2; 10 bases line up with TRBD1. The CDR3 sequence is 17 residues long. The V gene's germline CDR1 is SGHRS and CDR2 YFSETQ. The trim removed 4 bases at V and 7 bases at J, leaving 16 bases unmatched.

The V gene is TRBV7-2, the J gene TRBJ2-7; a weak D match, TRBD2 (7 bases). Germline-derived CDR1 and CDR2 are SGHTA and FQGNSA. The CDR3 extends over 15 amino acids. V was clipped by 5 bases and J by 2 bases, with 16 bases between them. The CDR3 coding sequence is TGTGCCAGCAGCAAGGGGGGGGCAGTTCCCTACGAGCAGTACTTC. It yields the protein CASSKGGAVPYEQYF.

This rearrangement joins TRBV19 to TRBJ1-5; TRBD1 is a possible D gene (5 bases). Germline V gene data show CDR1 as LNHDA and CDR2 as SQIVND (reference sequence). The CDR3 covers 14 residues. Trimming left V 2 bases short and J 6 bases short, with 11 bases between. Here the CDR3 reads CASSIQGGGQPQHF. The DNA of the CDR3 is TGTGCCAGTAGTATACAGGGAGGAGGTCAGCCCCAGCATTTT. The variable domain in full, with the rest retrieved from reference TRBV19 and TRBJ1-5, is DGGITQSPKYLFRKEGQNVTLSCEQNLNHDAMYWYRQDPGQGLRLIYYSQIVNDFQKGDIAEGYSVSREKKESFPLTVTSAQKNPTAFYLCASSIQGGGQPQHFGDGTRLSIL.

J is TRBJ2-1 and V is TRBV5-6; TRBD2 might be the D (5 bases). This CDR3 is 15 amino acids long. Germline V lookup: CDR1 SGHDT, CDR2 YYEEEE. The ends were cut back, 0 bases at V and 2 bases at J, with 9 bases in the middle. Here the CDR3 reads CASSLGSGAYNEQFF. The CDR3 DNA reads as TGTGCCAGCAGCTTGGGCAGCGGAGCCTACAATGAGCAGTTCTTC.

The chain combines TRBV27 with TRBJ1-5; D gene ambiguous. With 0 bases removed from V and 0 bases from J, the gap between germline ends came to 9 bases. This CDR3 contains 16 residues. Germline V gene data show CDR1 as MNHEY and CDR2 as SMNVEV (reference sequence). As DNA, the CDR3 is TGTGCCAGCAGTTTATCTTCCGGTTATAGCAATCAGCCCCAGCATTTT. It codes for CASSLSSGYSNQPQHF.